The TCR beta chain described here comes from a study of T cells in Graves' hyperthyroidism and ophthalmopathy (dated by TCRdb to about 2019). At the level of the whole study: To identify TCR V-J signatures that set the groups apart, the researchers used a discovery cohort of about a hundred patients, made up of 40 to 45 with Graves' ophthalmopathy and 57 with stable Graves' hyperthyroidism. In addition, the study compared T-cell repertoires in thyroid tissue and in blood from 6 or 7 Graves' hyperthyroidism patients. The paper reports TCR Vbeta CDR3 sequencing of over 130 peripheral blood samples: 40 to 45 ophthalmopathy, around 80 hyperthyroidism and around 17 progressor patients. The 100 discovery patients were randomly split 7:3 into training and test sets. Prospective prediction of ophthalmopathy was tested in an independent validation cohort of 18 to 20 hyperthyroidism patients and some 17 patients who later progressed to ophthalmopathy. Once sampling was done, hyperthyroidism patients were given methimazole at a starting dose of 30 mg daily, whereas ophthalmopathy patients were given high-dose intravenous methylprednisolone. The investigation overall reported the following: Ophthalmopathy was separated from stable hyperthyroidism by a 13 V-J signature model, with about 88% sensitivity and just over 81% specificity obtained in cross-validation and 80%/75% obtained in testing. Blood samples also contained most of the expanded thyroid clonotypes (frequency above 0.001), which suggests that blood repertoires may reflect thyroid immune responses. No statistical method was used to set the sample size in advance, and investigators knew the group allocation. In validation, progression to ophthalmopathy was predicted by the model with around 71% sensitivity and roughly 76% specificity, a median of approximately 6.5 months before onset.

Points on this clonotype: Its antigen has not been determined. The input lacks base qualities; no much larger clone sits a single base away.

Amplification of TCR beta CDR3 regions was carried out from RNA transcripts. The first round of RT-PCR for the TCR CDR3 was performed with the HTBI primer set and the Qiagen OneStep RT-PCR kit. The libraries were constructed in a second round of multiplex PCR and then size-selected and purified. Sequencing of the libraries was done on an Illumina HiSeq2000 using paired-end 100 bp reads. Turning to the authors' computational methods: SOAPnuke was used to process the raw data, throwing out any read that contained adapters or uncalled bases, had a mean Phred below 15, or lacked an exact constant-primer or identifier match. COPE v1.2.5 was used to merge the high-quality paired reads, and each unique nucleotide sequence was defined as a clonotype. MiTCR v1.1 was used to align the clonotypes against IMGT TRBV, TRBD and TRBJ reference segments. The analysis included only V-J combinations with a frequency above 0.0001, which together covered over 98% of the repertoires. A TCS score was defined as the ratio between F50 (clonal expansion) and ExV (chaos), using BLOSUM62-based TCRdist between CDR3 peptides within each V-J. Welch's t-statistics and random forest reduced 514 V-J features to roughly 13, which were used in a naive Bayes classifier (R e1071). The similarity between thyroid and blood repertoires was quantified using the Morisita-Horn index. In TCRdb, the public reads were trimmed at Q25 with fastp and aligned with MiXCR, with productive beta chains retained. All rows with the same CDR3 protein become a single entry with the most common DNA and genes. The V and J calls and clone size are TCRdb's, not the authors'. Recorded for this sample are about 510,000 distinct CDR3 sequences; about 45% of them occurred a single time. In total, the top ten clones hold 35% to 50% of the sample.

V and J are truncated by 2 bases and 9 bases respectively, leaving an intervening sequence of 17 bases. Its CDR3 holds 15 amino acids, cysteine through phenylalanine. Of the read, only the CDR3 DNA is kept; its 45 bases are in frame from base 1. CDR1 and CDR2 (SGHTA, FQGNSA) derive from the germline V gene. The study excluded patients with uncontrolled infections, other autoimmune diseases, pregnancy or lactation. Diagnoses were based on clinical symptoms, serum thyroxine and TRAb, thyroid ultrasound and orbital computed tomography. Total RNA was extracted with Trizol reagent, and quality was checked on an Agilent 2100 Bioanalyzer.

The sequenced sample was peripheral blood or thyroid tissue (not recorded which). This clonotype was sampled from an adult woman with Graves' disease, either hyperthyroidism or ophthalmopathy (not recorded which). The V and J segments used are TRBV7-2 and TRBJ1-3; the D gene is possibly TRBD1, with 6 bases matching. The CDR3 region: CASSLLAHRDTTIYF. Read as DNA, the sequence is TGTGCCAGCAGCTTATTAGCCCACCGGGACACCACCATATATTTT.